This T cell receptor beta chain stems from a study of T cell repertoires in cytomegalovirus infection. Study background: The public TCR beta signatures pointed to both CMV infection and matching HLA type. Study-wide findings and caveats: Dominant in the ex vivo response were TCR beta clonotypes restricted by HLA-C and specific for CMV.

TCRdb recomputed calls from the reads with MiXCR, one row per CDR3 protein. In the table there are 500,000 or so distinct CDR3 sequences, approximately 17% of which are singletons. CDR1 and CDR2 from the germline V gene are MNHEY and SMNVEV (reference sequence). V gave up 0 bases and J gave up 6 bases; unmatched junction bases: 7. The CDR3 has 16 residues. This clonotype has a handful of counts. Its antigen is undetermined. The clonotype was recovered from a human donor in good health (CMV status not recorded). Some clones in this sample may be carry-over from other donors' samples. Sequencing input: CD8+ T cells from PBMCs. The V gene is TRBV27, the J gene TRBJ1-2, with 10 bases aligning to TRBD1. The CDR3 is CASSLSFWTGGDGYTF. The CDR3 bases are TGTGCCAGCAGTTTATCTTTCTGGACAGGGGGAGATGGCTACACCTTC.